This TCR beta chain was captured in a study of blood T cell repertoires in COVID-19. This clone has just one count. Its ends do not fully match the called genes, so a read error is possible. In the source study's methods: Counts of nucleated cells, estimated from reference gene primer amplification, were obtained. Method: immunoSEQ multiplex PCR; TCRdb's copy keeps in-frame clones and lacks some. The V and J calls and clone size come from that table; D and trimming were worked out from the DNA. The sample comprises around 270,000 clones, roughly 86% of which are singletons, and over 7.5% rests with the top ten. The CDR3 runs to 11 residues.

Sequencing was done on a sample of peripheral blood. The chain carries TRBV12-3 or TRBV12-4 and TRBJ2-7; D perhaps matches TRBD2 (5 bases). This clonotype originated in a man aged 35-49 years who had recovered from COVID-19. The CDR3 is CASSAGGVPDF. The DNA of the CDR3 is TGTGCCAGCTCGGCAGGAGGAGTTCCGGACTTC.